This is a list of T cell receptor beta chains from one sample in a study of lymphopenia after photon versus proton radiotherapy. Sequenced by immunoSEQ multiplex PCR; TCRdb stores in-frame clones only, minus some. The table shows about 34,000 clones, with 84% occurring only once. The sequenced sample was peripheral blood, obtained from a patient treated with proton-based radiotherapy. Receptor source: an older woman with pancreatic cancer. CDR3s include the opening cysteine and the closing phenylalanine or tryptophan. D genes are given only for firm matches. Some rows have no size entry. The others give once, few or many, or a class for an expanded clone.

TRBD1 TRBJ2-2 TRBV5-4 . CASTNGQGGITGELFF TGTGCCAGCACCAACGGACAGGGAGGTATCACCGGGGAGCTGTTTTTT
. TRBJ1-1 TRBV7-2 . CASSPVRAEAFF TGTGCCAGCAGCCCAGTAAGGGCTGAAGCTTTCTTT
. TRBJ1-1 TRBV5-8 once CASSFSRARTEAFF TGTGCCAGCAGCTTTTCCAGGGCTCGGACTGAAGCTTTCTTT
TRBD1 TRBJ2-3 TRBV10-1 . CASTDPGTGDPGDTQYF TGCGCCAGCACCGACCCCGGGACAGGGGACCCGGGAGATACGCAGTATTTT
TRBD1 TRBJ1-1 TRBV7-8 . CASSQDRANTEAFF TGTGCCAGCAGTCAAGACAGGGCCAACACTGAAGCTTTCTTT
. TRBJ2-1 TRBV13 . CASSSRDSMVRYNEQFF TGTGCCAGCAGCTCGCGGGACAGCATGGTGCGGTACAATGAGCAGTTCTTC
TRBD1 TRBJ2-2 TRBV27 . CASSRPDRVTNTGELFF TGTGCCAGCAGTCGCCCGGACAGGGTGACAAACACCGGGGAGCTGTTTTTT
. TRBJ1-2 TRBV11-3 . CASSPNLGGSYGYTF TGTGCCAGCAGCCCCAACCTGGGGGGCTCCTATGGCTACACCTTC
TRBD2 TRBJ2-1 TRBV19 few CASSRARSGNYNEQFF TGTGCCAGTAGTCGGGCCCGAAGCGGGAACTACAATGAGCAGTTCTTC
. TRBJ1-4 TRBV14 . CASSPRGITEKLFF TGTGCCAGCAGCCCCCGCGGGATCACGGAAAAACTGTTTTTT
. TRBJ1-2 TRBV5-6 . CASSSTGMTYGYTF TGTGCCAGCAGCTCAACAGGTATGACTTATGGCTACACCTTC
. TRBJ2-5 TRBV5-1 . CASSLAGTLRETQYF TGCGCCAGCAGCTTGGCCGGGACACTGAGAGAGACCCAGTACTTC
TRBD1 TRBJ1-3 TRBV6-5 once CASWTGGIGNTIYF TGTGCCAGCTGGACAGGGGGTATCGGAAACACCATATATTTT
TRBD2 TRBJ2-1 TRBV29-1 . CSVGLAGGSYNEQFF TGCAGCGTGGGACTAGCGGGAGGATCCTACAATGAGCAGTTCTTC
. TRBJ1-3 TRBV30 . CAWSEDGYSGNTIYF TGTGCCTGGAGTGAGGACGGCTACTCTGGAAACACCATATATTTT
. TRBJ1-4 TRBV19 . CASSRAGPEKLFF TGTGCCAGTAGTAGGGCTGGCCCTGAAAAACTGTTTTTT
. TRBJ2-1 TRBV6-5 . CASSYSNFRSYNEQFF TGTGCCAGCAGTTACTCCAACTTTCGCTCCTACAATGAGCAGTTCTTC
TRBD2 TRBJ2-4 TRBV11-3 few CASQLAGSHIQYF TGTGCCAGCCAACTAGCGGGATCTCACATTCAGTACTTC
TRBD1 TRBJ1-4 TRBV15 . CATSRDPHAGGGEKLFF TGTGCCACCAGCAGAGACCCCCATGCAGGGGGAGGTGAAAAACTGTTTTTT
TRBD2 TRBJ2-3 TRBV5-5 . CASSLAGGRDTQYF TGTGCCAGCAGCTTAGCGGGAGGAAGAGATACGCAGTATTTT
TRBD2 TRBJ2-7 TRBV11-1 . CASSNHGLAGDDEQYF TGTGCCAGCAGCAACCACGGGCTAGCGGGAGACGACGAGCAGTACTTC
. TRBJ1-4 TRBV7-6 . CASSPVRQGGKLFF TGTGCCAGCAGCCCGGTCCGGCAGGGAGGAAAACTGTTTTTT
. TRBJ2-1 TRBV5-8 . CASSLGRASNEQFF TGTGCCAGCAGCTTGGGTCGGGCTTCCAATGAGCAGTTCTTC
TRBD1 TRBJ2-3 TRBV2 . CASTRDRGKGDTQYF TGTGCCAGCACCCGGGACAGGGGGAAGGGGGATACGCAGTATTTT
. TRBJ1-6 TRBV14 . CASSHLGVSSYNSPLHF TGTGCCAGCAGCCACCTGGGGGTTAGCTCCTATAATTCACCCCTCCACTTT
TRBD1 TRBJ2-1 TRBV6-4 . CASSEQGKGEQFF TGTGCCAGCAGTGAACAGGGGAAGGGTGAGCAGTTCTTC
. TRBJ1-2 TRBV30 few CAWEGYGYTF TGTGCCTGGGAAGGTTACGGCTACACCTTC
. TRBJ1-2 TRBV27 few CASSLVGADGYTF TGTGCCAGCAGTTTAGTGGGGGCGGATGGCTACACCTTC
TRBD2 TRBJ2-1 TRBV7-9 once CASSLPPGGTYNEQFF TGTGCCAGCAGCTTACCCCCGGGGGGGACATACAATGAGCAGTTCTTC
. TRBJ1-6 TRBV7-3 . CASSPGDSYNSPLHF TGTGCCAGCAGCCCAGGGGACTCCTATAATTCACCCCTCCACTTT
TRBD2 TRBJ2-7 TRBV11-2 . CASSPTGTRRREYEQYF TGTGCCAGCAGCCCTACCGGGACTAGACGCAGGGAATACGAGCAGTACTTC
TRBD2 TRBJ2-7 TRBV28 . CASSQRGVAGDSYEQYF TGTGCCAGCAGTCAGAGAGGGGTAGCGGGAGACTCCTACGAGCAGTACTTC
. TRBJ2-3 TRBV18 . CASSPGVGESADTQYF TGTGCCAGCTCACCAGGAGTTGGAGAAAGCGCAGATACGCAGTATTTT
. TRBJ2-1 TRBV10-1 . CASRERVSYNEQFF TGCGCCAGCCGGGAGCGGGTGTCCTACAATGAGCAGTTCTTC
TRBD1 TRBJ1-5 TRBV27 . CASSLRPERQGAEQPQHF TGTGCCAGCAGTTTACGACCCGAGCGCCAGGGGGCGGAGCAGCCCCAGCATTTT
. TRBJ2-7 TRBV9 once CASSEGSQAYEQYF TGTGCCAGCAGCGAGGGGTCTCAGGCCTACGAGCAGTACTTC
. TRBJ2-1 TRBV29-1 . CSVEKPVQFF TGCAGCGTTGAAAAGCCCGTGCAGTTCTTC
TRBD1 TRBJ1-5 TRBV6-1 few CASSAEQGIPNQPQHF TGTGCCAGCAGTGCCGAACAGGGGATCCCGAATCAGCCCCAGCATTTT
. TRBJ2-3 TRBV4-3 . CASSQDRGSDTQYF TGCGCCAGCAGCCAAGATAGAGGGTCAGATACGCAGTATTTT
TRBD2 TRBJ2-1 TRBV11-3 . CASSLTGGSNEQFF TGTGCCAGCAGCTTGACGGGCGGGAGCAATGAGCAGTTCTTC
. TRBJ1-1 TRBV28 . CASSLIGGTEAFF TGTGCCAGCAGTCTGATAGGGGGCACTGAAGCTTTCTTT
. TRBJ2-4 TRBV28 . CASSPQGLNIQYF TGTGCCAGCAGTCCTCAGGGACTGAACATTCAGTACTTC
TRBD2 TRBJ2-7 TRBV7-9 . CASSLGGRAGAFSYEQYF TGTGCCAGCAGCTTGGGGGGAAGAGCGGGAGCCTTCTCCTACGAGCAGTACTTC
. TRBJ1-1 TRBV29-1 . CSVAGGPSSLSNNLEAFF TGCAGCGTTGCTGGGGGGCCCTCTAGCCTCAGCAATAACCTTGAAGCTTTCTTT
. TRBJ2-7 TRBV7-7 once CASSLVGAGSEQYF TGTGCTAGCAGCTTAGTAGGAGCAGGAAGCGAGCAGTACTTC
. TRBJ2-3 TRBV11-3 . CASTLVFGATPDTQYF TGTGCCAGCACCCTAGTTTTTGGGGCTACACCAGATACGCAGTATTTT
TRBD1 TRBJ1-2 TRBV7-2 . CASSQTGDGYTF TGTGCCAGCAGCCAGACAGGGGATGGCTACACCTTC
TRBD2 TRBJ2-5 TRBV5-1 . CASRGLAGGETQYF TGCGCCAGCAGGGGACTAGCGGGAGGCGAGACCCAGTACTTC
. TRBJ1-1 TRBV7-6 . CASSSAGVTEAFF TGTGCCAGCAGCTCCGCAGGGGTTACTGAAGCTTTCTTT
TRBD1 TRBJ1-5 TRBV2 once CASRRDRGVGVSNQPQHF TGTGCCAGCAGAAGGGACAGGGGGGTTGGTGTAAGCAATCAGCCCCAGCATTTT
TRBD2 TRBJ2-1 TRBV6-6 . CASSYRAGVYNEQFF TGTGCCAGCAGTTACCGGGCGGGAGTCTACAATGAGCAGTTCTTC
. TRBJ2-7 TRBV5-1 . CASSTSYEQYF TGCGCCAGCAGCACCTCCTACGAACAGTACTTC
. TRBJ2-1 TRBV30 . CAWSFTGARYNEQFF TGTGCCTGGAGTTTTACGGGGGCTAGGTACAATGAGCAGTTCTTC
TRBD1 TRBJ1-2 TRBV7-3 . CASSLISGGYGYTF TGTGCCAGCAGCTTAATCTCAGGGGGCTATGGCTACACCTTC
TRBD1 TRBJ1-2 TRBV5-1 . CASSLPQAGQTYGYTF TGCGCCAGCAGCTTGCCCCAGGCGGGACAGACCTATGGCTACACCTTC
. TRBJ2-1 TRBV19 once CASSIEGSGYNEQFF TGTGCCAGTAGTATAGAAGGCAGCGGATACAATGAGCAGTTCTTC
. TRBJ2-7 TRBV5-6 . CASSFQGAASYEQYF TGTGCCAGCAGCTTTCAGGGTGCGGCCTCCTACGAGCAGTACTTC
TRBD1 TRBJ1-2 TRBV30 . CAWSVLQGAQGYTF TGTGCCTGGAGTGTTCTTCAGGGGGCGCAGGGCTACACCTTC
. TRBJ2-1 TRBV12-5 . CASGLPHSRPMNNEQFF TGTGCTAGTGGTTTGCCCCATTCTCGGCCGATGAACAATGAGCAGTTCTTC
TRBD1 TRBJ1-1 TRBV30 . CAWSKVPGQGRGHEAFF TGTGCCTGGAGTAAAGTCCCGGGACAGGGAAGGGGGCATGAAGCTTTCTTT